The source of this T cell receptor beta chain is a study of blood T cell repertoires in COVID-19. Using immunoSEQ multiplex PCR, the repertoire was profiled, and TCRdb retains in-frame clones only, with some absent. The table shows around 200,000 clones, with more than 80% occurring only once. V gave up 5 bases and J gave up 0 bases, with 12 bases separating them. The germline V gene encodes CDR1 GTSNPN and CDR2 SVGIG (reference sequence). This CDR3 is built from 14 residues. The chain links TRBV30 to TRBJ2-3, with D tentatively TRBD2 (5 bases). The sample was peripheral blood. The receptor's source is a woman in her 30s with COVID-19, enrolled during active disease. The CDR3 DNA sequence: TGTGCCTGGGGTCTAGCCTCTAGCACAGATACGCAGTATTTT. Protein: CAWGLASSTDTQYF.